This T cell receptor (beta chain) was documented in a study of T-cell memory formation after mild COVID-19. At the level of the study: Largely donor-specific TCR clusters were found.

The CDR3 has 13 residues. V shed 6 bases and J shed 1 base, with 10 bases lying between them. After 5'RACE with constant-segment primers, TCR alpha and TCR beta cDNA libraries carrying sample barcodes and UMIs were obtained. MiXCR was run by TCRdb on the 5' RACE reads, yielding one entry per CDR3 protein. The data contain about 470,000 distinct CDR3 sequences, about 23% of them singletons. This chain connects TRBV12-3 or TRBV12-4 to TRBJ2-7; TRBD1 might be the D (5 bases). The specimen sequenced was PBMCs or a T cell subset sorted from them (not recorded which). This sequence was found in an adult woman who had mild COVID-19 (a few samples of this study predate the infection). Cell type and time point are not known. CDR3: CASRPTESYEQYF. For the CDR3, the DNA is TGTGCCAGCAGACCGACAGAGTCCTACGAGCAGTACTTC.